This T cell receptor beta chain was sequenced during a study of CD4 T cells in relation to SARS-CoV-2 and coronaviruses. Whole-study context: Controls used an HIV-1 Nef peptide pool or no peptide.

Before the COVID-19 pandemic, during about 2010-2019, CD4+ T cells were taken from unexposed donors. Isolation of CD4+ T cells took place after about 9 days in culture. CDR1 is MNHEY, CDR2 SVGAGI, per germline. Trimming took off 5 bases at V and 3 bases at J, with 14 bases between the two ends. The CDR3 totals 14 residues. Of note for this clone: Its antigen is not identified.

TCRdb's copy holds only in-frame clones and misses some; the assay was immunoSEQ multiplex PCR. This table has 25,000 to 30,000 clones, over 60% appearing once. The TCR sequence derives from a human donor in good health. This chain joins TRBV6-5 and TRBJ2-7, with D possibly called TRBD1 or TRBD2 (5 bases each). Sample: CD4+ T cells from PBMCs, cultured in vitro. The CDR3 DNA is TGTGCCAGCAGTCGCCGGGACCTCGGCTACGAGCAGTACTTC. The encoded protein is CASSRRDLGYEQYF.